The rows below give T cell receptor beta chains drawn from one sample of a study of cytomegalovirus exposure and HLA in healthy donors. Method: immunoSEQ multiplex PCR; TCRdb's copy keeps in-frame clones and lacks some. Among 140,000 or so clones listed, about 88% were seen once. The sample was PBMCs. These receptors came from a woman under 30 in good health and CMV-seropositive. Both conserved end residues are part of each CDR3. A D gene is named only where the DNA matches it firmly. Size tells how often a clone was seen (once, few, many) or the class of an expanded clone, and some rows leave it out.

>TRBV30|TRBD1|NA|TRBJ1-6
CAWGGQGYNSPLHF
TGTGCCTGGGGCGGACAGGGTTATAATTCACCCCTCCACTTT
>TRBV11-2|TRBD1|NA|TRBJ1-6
CASSPHGQGFNSPLHF
TGTGCCAGCAGCCCGCACGGACAGGGCTTTAATTCACCCCTCCACTTT
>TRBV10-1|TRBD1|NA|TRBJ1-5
CAKYRGAHNQPQHF
TGCGCCAAGTACAGGGGGGCCCACAATCAGCCCCAGCATTTT
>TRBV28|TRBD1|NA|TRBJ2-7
CASSYSTGGSYEQYF
TGTGCCAGCAGCTACTCGACAGGGGGATCTTACGAGCAGTACTTC
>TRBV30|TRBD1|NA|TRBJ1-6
CALRTGANNSPLHF
TGTGCCTTGCGGACAGGGGCGAATAATTCACCCCTCCACTTT
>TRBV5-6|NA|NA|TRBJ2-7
CASSLVKEVGGSYEQYF
TGTGCCAGCAGCTTGGTTAAAGAGGTAGGAGGCTCCTACGAGCAGTACTTC
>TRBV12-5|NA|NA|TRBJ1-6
CASGLITGPSYNSPLHF
TGTGCTAGTGGTTTGATTACAGGGCCCTCCTATAATTCACCCCTCCACTTT
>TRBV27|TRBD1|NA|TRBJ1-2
CASSLSLTGGGYTF
TGTGCCAGCAGTTTATCTCTGACAGGGGGCGGCTACACCTTC
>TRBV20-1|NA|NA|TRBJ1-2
CSAQDPGYTF
TGCAGTGCTCAAGATCCGGGGTACACCTTC
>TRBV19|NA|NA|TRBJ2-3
CASSIEVWTVRTDTQYF
TGTGCCAGTAGTATCGAGGTGTGGACAGTCCGCACAGATACGCAGTATTTT
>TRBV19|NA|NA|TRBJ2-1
CASRTGNYNEQFF
TGTGCCAGTAGAACCGGGAACTACAATGAGCAGTTCTTC
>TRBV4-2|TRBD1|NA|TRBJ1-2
CASSQDSDRGLRIDGYTF
TGTGCCAGCAGCCAAGATTCAGACAGGGGGCTAAGGATAGATGGCTACACCTTC
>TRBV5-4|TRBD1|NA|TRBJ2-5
CASSQAATGGRQETQYF
TGTGCCAGCAGCCAAGCAGCGACAGGGGGCCGTCAAGAGACCCAGTACTTC
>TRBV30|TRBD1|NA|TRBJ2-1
CAWGQPGQSYNEQFF
TGTGCCTGGGGTCAACCGGGACAGTCTTACAATGAGCAGTTCTTC
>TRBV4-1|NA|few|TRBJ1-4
CASSQRTYGEKLFF
TGCGCCAGCAGCCAAAGGACATACGGGGAAAAACTGTTTTTT
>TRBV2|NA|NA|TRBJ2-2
CASSVRGGAVTGELFF
TGTGCCAGCAGTGTACGAGGGGGGGCTGTCACCGGGGAGCTGTTTTTT
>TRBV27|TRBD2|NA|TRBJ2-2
CASSSRTSGDPNTGELFF
TGTGCCAGCAGTTCTCGGACTAGCGGGGACCCGAACACCGGGGAGCTGTTTTTT
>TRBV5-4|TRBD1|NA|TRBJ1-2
CASSSPGQGDYGYTF
TGTGCCAGCAGCAGTCCGGGACAGGGGGACTATGGCTACACCTTC
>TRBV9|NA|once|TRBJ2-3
CASSVVDRQDTQYF
TGTGCCAGCAGCGTAGTTGACCGACAAGATACGCAGTATTTT
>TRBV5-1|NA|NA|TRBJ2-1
CASSLTGINEQFF
TGCGCCAGCAGCTTGACAGGGATCAATGAGCAGTTCTTC
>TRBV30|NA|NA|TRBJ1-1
CAWTPGTRNTEAFF
TGTGCCTGGACTCCGGGGACAAGGAACACTGAAGCTTTCTTT
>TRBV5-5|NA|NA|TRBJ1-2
CASSLNRPYGYTF
TGTGCCAGCAGCTTGAACAGACCCTATGGCTACACCTTC
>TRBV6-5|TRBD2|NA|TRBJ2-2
CASRYTSGVLFF
TGTGCCAGCAGATATACTAGCGGAGTGCTGTTTTTT
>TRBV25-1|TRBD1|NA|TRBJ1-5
CASSEWGQNQPQHF
TGTGCCAGCAGTGAATGGGGACAGAATCAGCCCCAGCATTTT
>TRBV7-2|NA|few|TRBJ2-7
CASSLGTVGVDEQYF
TGTGCCAGCAGCTTAGGTACAGTAGGCGTCGACGAGCAGTACTTC
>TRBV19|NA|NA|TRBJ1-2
CASSILSTGYGYTF
TGTGCCAGTAGTATCCTTTCGACGGGCTATGGCTACACCTTC
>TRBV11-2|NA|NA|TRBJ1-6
CASRPGHNYNSPLHF
TGTGCCAGCAGGCCCGGACATAACTATAATTCACCCCTCCACTTT
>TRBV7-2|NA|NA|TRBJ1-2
CASSLVTTANYGYTF
TGTGCCAGCAGCTTAGTGACGACAGCTAACTATGGCTACACCTTC
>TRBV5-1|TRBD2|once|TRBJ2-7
CASRETSGSYEQYF
TGCGCCAGCAGAGAGACTAGCGGCTCCTACGAGCAGTACTTC
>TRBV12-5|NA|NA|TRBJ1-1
CASGLVPPVGTEAFF
TGTGCTAGTGGTTTGGTACCCCCCGTCGGCACTGAAGCTTTCTTT
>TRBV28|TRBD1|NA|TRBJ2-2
CASRAGTGATGELFF
TGTGCCAGCAGGGCCGGGACAGGGGCCACCGGGGAGCTGTTTTTT
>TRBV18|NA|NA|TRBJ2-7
CASSLSSSYEQYF
TGTGCCAGCTCACTTTCTTCCTCCTACGAGCAGTACTTC
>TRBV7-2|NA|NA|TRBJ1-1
CASSFAGTEAFF
TGTGCCAGCAGCTTCGCCGGGACTGAAGCTTTCTTT
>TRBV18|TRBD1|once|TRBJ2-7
CASSRSGTGGDEQYF
TGTGCCAGCTCCCGCTCCGGGACAGGGGGTGACGAGCAGTACTTC
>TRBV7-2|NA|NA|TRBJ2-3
CASSLVARATDTQYF
TGTGCCAGCAGCTTAGTGGCCAGGGCCACAGATACGCAGTATTTT
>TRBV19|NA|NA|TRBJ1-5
CASSSRRGQPQHF
TGTGCCAGTAGTAGCCGGCGGGGTCAGCCCCAGCATTTT
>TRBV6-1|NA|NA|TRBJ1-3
CASSEGTARFSGNTIYF
TGTGCCAGCAGTGAAGGAACAGCTCGGTTCTCTGGAAACACCATATATTTT
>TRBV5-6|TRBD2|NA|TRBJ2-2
CASSLLTSGGNTGELFF
TGTGCCAGCAGCTTGCTGACTAGCGGGGGAAACACCGGGGAGCTGTTTTTT
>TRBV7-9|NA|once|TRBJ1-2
CASSLVEGSNYGYTF
TGTGCCAGCAGCTTAGTGGAGGGGTCCAACTATGGCTACACCTTC
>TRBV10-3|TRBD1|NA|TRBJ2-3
CATQGQGGTDTQYF
TGTGCCACCCAGGGACAGGGCGGGACAGATACGCAGTATTTT
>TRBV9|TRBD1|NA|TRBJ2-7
CASSVGTGGGYEQYF
TGTGCCAGCAGCGTAGGGACAGGGGGCGGATACGAGCAGTACTTC
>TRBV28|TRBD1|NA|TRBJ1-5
CASSTASGTGVFYSNQPQHF
TGTGCCAGCAGTACGGCCTCCGGGACAGGGGTTTTTTATAGCAATCAGCCCCAGCATTTT
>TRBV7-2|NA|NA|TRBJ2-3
CASSLAQAGTTDTQYF
TGTGCCAGCAGCTTAGCGCAGGCGGGGACCACAGATACGCAGTATTTT
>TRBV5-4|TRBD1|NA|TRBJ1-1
CASSLAPTGGNTEAFF
TGTGCCAGCAGCTTGGCCCCGACAGGGGGGAACACTGAAGCTTTCTTT
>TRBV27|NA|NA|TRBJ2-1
CASSLVGGVGEQFF
TGTGCCAGCAGTTTAGTTGGCGGGGTGGGTGAGCAGTTCTTC
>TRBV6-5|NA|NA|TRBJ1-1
CASSYSAGRAGTEAFF
TGTGCCAGCAGTTACTCGGCGGGGCGAGCAGGCACTGAAGCTTTCTTT
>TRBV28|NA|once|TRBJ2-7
CASSAGYEQYF
TGTGCCAGCAGCGCAGGTTACGAGCAGTACTTC
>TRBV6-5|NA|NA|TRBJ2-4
CASSYSGFGKNIQYF
TGTGCCAGCAGTTACTCGGGTTTCGGGAAAAACATTCAGTACTTC
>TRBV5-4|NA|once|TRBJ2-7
CASSSQGYEQYF
TGTGCCAGCAGCTCACAGGGATACGAGCAGTACTTC
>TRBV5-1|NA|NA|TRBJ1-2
CASMPLGSGNGYTF
TGCGCCAGCATGCCCCTGGGTTCGGGGAATGGCTACACCTTC
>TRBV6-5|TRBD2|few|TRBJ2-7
CASSPGGTYEQYF
TGTGCCAGCAGCCCCGGGGGGACCTACGAGCAGTACTTC
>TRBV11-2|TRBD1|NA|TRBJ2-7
CASSSNRGMYEQYF
TGTGCCAGCAGCTCCAACAGGGGGATGTACGAGCAGTACTTC
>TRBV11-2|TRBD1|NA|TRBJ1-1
CASSLDKGARGTEAFF
TGTGCCAGCAGCTTAGATAAGGGGGCGAGGGGCACTGAAGCTTTCTTT
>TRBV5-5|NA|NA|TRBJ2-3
CASSPMTVQLDTQYF
TGTGCCAGCAGCCCTATGACAGTTCAATTAGATACGCAGTATTTT
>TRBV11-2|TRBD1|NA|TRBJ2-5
CASSLPPLGQVSEETQYF
TGTGCCAGCAGCTTACCTCCCCTGGGACAGGTTTCGGAGGAGACCCAGTACTTC
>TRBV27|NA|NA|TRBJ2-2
CASSSSSRGLNTGELFF
TGTGCCAGCAGTTCAAGCTCAAGAGGACTGAACACCGGGGAGCTGTTTTTT